A selection of T cell receptor beta chains follows, all from one sample in a study of identical twins. Each CDR3 protein gets one entry after TCRdb re-called the 5' RACE reads with MiXCR. The sample yields hundreds of thousands of distinct CDR3 sequences, over 9% seen once. These sequences were also reported in another study, on yellow fever vaccine responses in identical twins.

The sample was CD8+ T cells sorted from blood. The receptors shown here come from a woman aged 18-29 years in good health. CDR3s include the opening cysteine and the closing phenylalanine or tryptophan. The order of the fields is J gene, clone size, D gene, V gene, CDR3 DNA, CDR3 protein. D genes are given only for firm matches. Where a row states a size, it is once, few, many or the class of an expanded clone; other rows omit it.

>TRBJ2-7|.|.|TRBV12-3/TRBV12-4
TGTGCCAGCAGCCCCCCCGGGACCACTAACTCCTACGAGCAGTACTTC
CASSPPGTTNSYEQYF
>TRBJ2-2|few|.|TRBV9
TGTGCCAGCAGCGTCTCGGGACAATCCACCGGGGAGCTGTTTTTT
CASSVSGQSTGELFF
>TRBJ2-1|.|.|TRBV21-1
TGTGCCAGCAGCCATTACGGGACTAGCGGGACTAATGAGCAGTTCTTC
CASSHYGTSGTNEQFF
>TRBJ2-7|.|.|TRBV6-1
TGTGCCAGCAGTCAATCGGGATTTTTCTCCTACGAGCAGTACTTC
CASSQSGFFSYEQYF
>TRBJ2-1|many|.|TRBV28
TGTGCCAGCAGTACCGCTTGGACGGGCCCCTACAATGAGCAGTTCTTC
CASSTAWTGPYNEQFF
>TRBJ2-3|.|.|TRBV27
TGTGCCAGCAGTTATGGCGGAGGCACGCAGTATTTT
CASSYGGGTQYF
>TRBJ2-6|.|.|TRBV4-1
TGCGCCAGCAGCCAAGAATCATCAGGGCGAGTCTCTGGGGCCAACGTCCTGACTTTC
CASSQESSGRVSGANVLTF
>TRBJ2-1|.|TRBD1|TRBV27
TGTGCCAGCAGACCCGCGGACAGGTCGGCCTACAATGAGCAGTTCTTC
CASRPADRSAYNEQFF
>TRBJ2-7|.|TRBD1|TRBV11-2
TGTGCCAGCATCCATAGTCTTTGGGACAGGGGTCCCTACGAGCAGTACTTC
CASIHSLWDRGPYEQYF
>TRBJ2-4|many|.|TRBV27
TGTGCCAGCAGGGCCCGTTTTGGGGTCAAAAACATTCAGTACTTC
CASRARFGVKNIQYF
>TRBJ2-5|few|.|TRBV6-5
TGTGCCAGCAGTTACCGGGGGCGATACTCCCAAGAGACCCAGTACTTC
CASSYRGRYSQETQYF
>TRBJ2-5|few|TRBD2|TRBV7-6
TGTGCCAGCAGCCCCCATAGCGGGAGTCCGTTAGAAGAGACCCAGTACTTC
CASSPHSGSPLEETQYF
>TRBJ1-2|.|.|TRBV20-1
TGCAGTGCTAGAGCGAGGGGGACTAACTATGGCTACACCTTC
CSARARGTNYGYTF
>TRBJ1-5|.|TRBD1|TRBV6-1
TGTGCCAGCAGCCTAACAGGGGGCGCGAATCAGCCCCAGCATTTT
CASSLTGGANQPQHF
>TRBJ2-3|.|TRBD2|TRBV6-5
TGTGCCAGCAGTTACCTAGCGGGCACAGATACGCAGTATTTT
CASSYLAGTDTQYF
>TRBJ1-6|many|TRBD1|TRBV20-1
TGCAGTGCTATCTCCCGACAGGGGCTTAATTCACCCCTCCACTTT
CSAISRQGLNSPLHF
>TRBJ2-5|few|.|TRBV6-5
TGTGCCAGCAGTTCTCTCTCCTTATGGGGGCGCCAAGAGACCCAGTACTTC
CASSSLSLWGRQETQYF
>TRBJ1-5|.|TRBD1|TRBV28
TGTGCCAGCAGATCTGGGACAGGGGGCCTGTTAAACCAGCCCCAGCATTTT
CASRSGTGGLLNQPQHF
>TRBJ2-5|.|.|TRBV27
TGTGCCAGCAGTTTAAGGCCCAGCAGCACACAAGAGACCCAGTACTTC
CASSLRPSSTQETQYF
>TRBJ2-1|few|TRBD1|TRBV12-3/TRBV12-4
TGTGCCAGCAGTTCGGGACAGGGGGCGAATGAGCAGTTCTTC
CASSSGQGANEQFF
>TRBJ2-2|.|.|TRBV27
TGTGCCAGCAGTGGCCCGGGGGGGGAGCTGTTTTTT
CASSGPGGELFF
>TRBJ2-3|many|.|TRBV7-9
TGTGCCAGCAGCGGGCCTTTTACAGATACGCAGTATTTT
CASSGPFTDTQYF
>TRBJ2-1|.|TRBD2|TRBV6-6
TGTGCCAGCAGTTACCCGGGGGAGGGTGAGCAGTTCTTC
CASSYPGEGEQFF
>TRBJ2-7|.|.|TRBV7-9
TGTGCCAGCAGCTTTGGGCCATTCTACGAGCAGTACTTC
CASSFGPFYEQYF
>TRBJ2-1|many|.|TRBV6-1
TGTGCCAGCGAAACCGGGACAAGCAATGAGCAGTTCTTC
CASETGTSNEQFF
>TRBJ2-1|few|.|TRBV14
TGTGCCAGCAGCCAAGAGGGCAGGGCAGGAGGGAATGAGCAGTTCTTC
CASSQEGRAGGNEQFF
>TRBJ2-3|few|.|TRBV4-1
TGCGCCAGCAGCCAAGATAGGGGGAGCACAGATACGCAGTATTTT
CASSQDRGSTDTQYF
>TRBJ2-5|few|TRBD2|TRBV4-1
TGCGCCAGCAGCCAAGAGGGCGGGAGCGGGGAGACCCAGTACTTC
CASSQEGGSGETQYF
>TRBJ1-4|few|.|TRBV27
TGTGCCAGCAGTTTAGTTTCTACAGGGACGGAAAAACTGTTTTTT
CASSLVSTGTEKLFF
>TRBJ2-5|few|TRBD2|TRBV15
TGTGCCACCAGCAGAAAAAGACTAGCGGGACCTCAAGAGACCCAGTACTTC
CATSRKRLAGPQETQYF
>TRBJ2-7|many|.|TRBV2
TGTGCCAGCAAAGGCTACGAGCAGTACTTC
CASKGYEQYF
>TRBJ2-1|.|TRBD2|TRBV4-1
TGCGCCAGCAGCCAGCTAGCGGGAGTAGGCAATGAGCAGTTCTTC
CASSQLAGVGNEQFF
>TRBJ2-3|few|TRBD2|TRBV10-3
TGTGCCATCAGTGAGTTTGGGACTAGCGGCACAGATACGCAGTATTTT
CAISEFGTSGTDTQYF
>TRBJ2-1|few|.|TRBV12-3/TRBV12-4
TGTGCCAGCGGGCCAGGTCGTTACAATGAGCAGTTCTTC
CASGPGRYNEQFF
>TRBJ2-2|few|TRBD2|TRBV6-1
TGTGCCAGCAAATGGGGGGGCACCGGGGAGCTGTTTTTT
CASKWGGTGELFF
>TRBJ1-2|many|TRBD1|TRBV29-1
TGCAGCGCGGACAGGGGGAACTATGGCTACACCTTC
CSADRGNYGYTF
>TRBJ2-1|.|TRBD2|TRBV6-1
TGTGCCAGCAGTCCTAGCGGGGACCTATACAATGAGCAGTTCTTC
CASSPSGDLYNEQFF
>TRBJ2-5|few|TRBD1|TRBV24-1
TGTGCCACCAGTGATTTGCAGGCAGGGGGCGAAGAGACCCAGTACTTC
CATSDLQAGGEETQYF
>TRBJ2-7|few|.|TRBV11-3
TGTGCCAGCAGCCCCCCCCTGGGGTGGGAGCAGTACTTC
CASSPPLGWEQYF
>TRBJ2-7|.|TRBD2|TRBV3-1
TGTGCCAGCAGCCCCGGGACTAGCGGGTTTTACGAGCAGTACTTC
CASSPGTSGFYEQYF
>TRBJ2-1|.|.|TRBV4-2
TGTGCCAGCAGCCAAGAGATCTACAATGAGCAGTTCTTC
CASSQEIYNEQFF
>TRBJ1-1|many|.|TRBV12-3/TRBV12-4
TGTGCCAGCACCAACGACATGAACACTGAAGCTTTCTTT
CASTNDMNTEAFF
>TRBJ2-4|few|TRBD1|TRBV7-9
TGTGCCAGCAGCTCTCCGACAGGGATAGCCAAAAACATTCAGTACTTC
CASSSPTGIAKNIQYF
>TRBJ1-6|few|.|TRBV28
TGTGCCAGCACCGAGTCAGGTGCCGATAATTCACCCCTCCACTTT
CASTESGADNSPLHF
>TRBJ1-2|.|.|TRBV15
TGTGCCACCAGCAGCTACTATGGCTACACCTTC
CATSSYYGYTF
>TRBJ2-5|many|.|TRBV7-9
TGTGCCAGCAGCTCTCCGGAGCCCCAAGAGACCCAGTACTTC
CASSSPEPQETQYF